This T cell receptor beta chain was obtained from a study of cytomegalovirus exposure and HLA in healthy donors. This PCR relied on a set of 60 Vbeta primers and 13 Jbeta primers. Sequencing used immunoSEQ multiplex PCR; TCRdb keeps in-frame clones, though not all of them. The table includes approximately 210,000 clones, roughly 81% detected once. This clone is a singleton in its sample. The receptor's source is a woman in her 30s in good health and CMV-seropositive. Specimen: PBMCs.

This CDR3 is CASSLEQASLYEQYF. Written as DNA, the CDR3 is TGTGCCAGCAGCTTAGAACAAGCGAGCCTCTACGAGCAGTACTTC. The chain recombines TRBV11-2 with TRBJ2-7; D unclear. CDR3 length: 15 amino acids. Looked up from germline, CDR1 is SGHAT and CDR2 is FQNNGV. V was cut by 0 bases and J by 3 bases, with 12 bases left in between.